The sequence of this T cell receptor beta chain was determined in a study of blood T cell repertoires in COVID-19. Study-wide context: Some COVID-19 samples were acute and others convalescent; all came from the United States, Italy and Spain. The cDNA or gDNA used as material had been derived from T cells, B-cell-depleted T cells, or PBMCs.

The CDR3 consists of 13 residues. Germline V gives CDR1 SGHKS, CDR2 YYEKEE (reference sequence). Trimming removed 4 bases from V and 7 bases from J; junction bases left unmatched: 4. Here immunoSEQ multiplex PCR was the method, and the copy in TCRdb shows in-frame clones only, minus some. The sample gives some 250,000 clones, around four fifths of which show up once; 4.2% is in the top ten. The gene calls are TRBV5-5 and TRBJ2-1; TRBD2 aligns across 8 bases. The clonotype comes from a man aged 60 to 75 with acute or convalescent COVID-19. The sequencing input was peripheral blood. CDR3 nucleotides: TGTGCCAGCAGCGCGGGAGGCAGGAATGAGCAGTTCTTC. Translating gives CASSAGGRNEQFF.